This TCR beta chain was obtained from a study of blood T cells in healthy people across ages. Germline-derived CDR1 and CDR2 are SNHLY and FYNNEI. The CDR3 covers 13 residues. Trimming stripped 2 bases from V and 3 bases from J, with 7 bases between. The authors ran a second PCR of roughly 7 to 11 cycles using a sample-barcoded 5' primer and a J-beta primer mix. Each sample provided no less than 2.5 million CDR3-containing paired-end reads. TCRdb processed the 5' RACE reads anew with MiXCR; each CDR3 protein has one entry. The sample lists roughly 730,000 distinct CDR3 sequences; approximately 60% were seen once.

V and J are TRBV2 and TRBJ1-2; D not certain. Sample: blood. This sequence was found in a middle-aged man in good health. CDR3 sequence: CASSEPEDYGYTF. DNA for the CDR3: TGTGCCAGCAGTGAACCAGAAGACTATGGCTACACCTTC.